The 10 T cell receptor beta chains presented below share a single source sample, sequenced in a study. Using its own MiXCR run on the 5' RACE reads, TCRdb lists one record per CDR3 protein. The repertoire includes some 45,000 distinct CDR3 sequences, 28% of them detected once, and about 2.2% sits in the top ten. Material: naive CD4+ T cells sorted from blood. Regarding subset: naive CD4+ T cells, CD4+CD45RA+CD25-. All receptors come from a female donor with breast cancer.

This chain connects TRBV7-9 to TRBJ1-4; D ambiguous. V lost 2 bases to trimming and J lost 8 bases, with 9 bases between them. This CDR3 spans 13 amino acids. Germline assignment: CDR1 SEHNR and CDR2 FQNEAQ (reference sequence). CDR3 bases: TGTGCCAGCAGCTTACGGTCTGAGGAAAAACTGTTTTTT. Protein: CASSLRSEEKLFF.

This clonotype appeared a few times. The V call is TRBV29-1, the J call TRBJ1-2; 12 bases align to TRBD1. The CDR3 is made up of 14 amino acids. In germline, CDR1 is SQVTM, CDR2 ANQGSEA. The junction had 10 bases not matched to a gene; V was cut back by 6 bases and J by 8 bases. CDR3 region: CSVAGTGGWTGYTF. CDR3 nucleotide sequence: TGCAGCGTAGCCGGGACAGGGGGCTGGACGGGCTACACCTTC.

This clonotype was observed a handful of times. This chain connects TRBV12-3 or TRBV12-4 to TRBJ1-2; no clear D gene. The CDR3 contains 12 residues. The V end lost 3 bases, the J end lost 5 bases, and 7 bases lay between the germline ends. The DNA for the CDR3 is TGTGCCAGCAGTTTTTTGGGGTATGGCTACACCTTC. Its protein is CASSFLGYGYTF.

The chain combines TRBV10-2 with TRBJ2-7; D remains unclear. The ends were cut back, 0 bases at V and 2 bases at J, with 8 bases in the middle. CDR3 size: 14 residues. Germline assignment: CDR1 WSHSY and CDR2 SAAADI. Written as DNA, the CDR3 is TGCGCCAGCAGTGAGTCTGGCAGAACCTACGAGCAGTACTTC. Translated, it gives CASSESGRTYEQYF.

There are a few counts of this clonotype. The chain employs TRBV6-4 and TRBJ2-3, with D unclear. The CDR3 is 14 amino acids. Germline V gene sequence: CDR1 MRHNA, CDR2 SNTAGT. V was cut by 4 bases and J by 0 bases, with 8 bases left in between. CDR3 DNA sequence: TGTGCCAGCAGTGTTGACTCAAGCACAGATACGCAGTATTTT. It translates to CASSVDSSTDTQYF.

This clonotype appeared a few times. The chain recombines TRBV24-1 with TRBJ2-1; 8 bases fit TRBD2. V shed 4 bases, J shed 5 bases, and the junction held 9 bases outside the gene matches. This CDR3 comprises 16 residues. Germline CDR1 reads KGHDR; CDR2 reads SFDVKD. In DNA, the CDR3 is TGTGCCACCAGTGACCCCGGCGGGAGGACAAACAATGAGCAGTTCTTC. Translating it yields CATSDPGGRTNNEQFF.

This clonotype was seen a handful of times. This chain connects TRBV3-1 to TRBJ1-2; perhaps TRBD1 as D (6 bases). Trimming cost V 1 base and J 0 bases, with 9 bases left between them. The germline CDR1 and CDR2 sequences are LGHDT and YNNKEL (reference sequence). The CDR3 has 15 amino acids. The CDR3 DNA is TGTGCCAGCAGCCAAGGGGCAGGGGCTAACTATGGCTACACCTTC. It is translated as CASSQGAGANYGYTF.

The chain combines TRBV9 with TRBJ2-1; the match to TRBD2 covers 7 bases. The V segment lost 0 bases and the J segment 7 bases; nucleotides outside the gene matches: 7. CDR1 and CDR2 (germline): SGDLS, YYNGEE. The CDR3 has 15 residues. The CDR3 reads CASSVASGTLNEQFF. CDR3 DNA sequence: TGTGCCAGCAGCGTAGCCAGCGGGACCCTTAATGAGCAGTTCTTC.

This chain connects TRBV11-2 to TRBJ2-2, with D uncertain. Germline V gene lookup returns CDR1 SGHAT and CDR2 FQNNGV. The CDR3 has 14 amino acids. Trimming took 1 base from V and 3 from J, leaving 6 bases between them. The CDR3 DNA reads as TGTGCCAGCAGCTTAGGCAGAGACACCGGGGAGCTGTTTTTT. This encodes CASSLGRDTGELFF.

This clonotype came up a few times. The J gene is TRBJ2-5, the V gene TRBV12-3 or TRBV12-4; a weak D match, TRBD1 (6 bases). This CDR3 comprises 12 residues. Trimming removed 8 bases from V and 0 bases from J, with 7 bases in between. The CDR3 DNA reads as TGTGCCAGCTGGGACAACCAAGAGACCCAGTACTTC. Amino acids: CASWDNQETQYF.